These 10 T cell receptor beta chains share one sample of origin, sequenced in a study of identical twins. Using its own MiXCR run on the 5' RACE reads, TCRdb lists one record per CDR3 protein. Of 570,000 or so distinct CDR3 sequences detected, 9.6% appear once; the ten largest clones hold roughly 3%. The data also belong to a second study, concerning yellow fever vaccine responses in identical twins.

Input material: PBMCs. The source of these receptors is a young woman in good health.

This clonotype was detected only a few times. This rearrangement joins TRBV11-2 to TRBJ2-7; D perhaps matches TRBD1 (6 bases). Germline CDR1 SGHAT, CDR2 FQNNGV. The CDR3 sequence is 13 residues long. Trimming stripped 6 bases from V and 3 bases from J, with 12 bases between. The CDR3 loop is CASSFGTLYEQYF. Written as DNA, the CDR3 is TGTGCCAGCAGTTTCGGGACACTCTACGAGCAGTACTTC.

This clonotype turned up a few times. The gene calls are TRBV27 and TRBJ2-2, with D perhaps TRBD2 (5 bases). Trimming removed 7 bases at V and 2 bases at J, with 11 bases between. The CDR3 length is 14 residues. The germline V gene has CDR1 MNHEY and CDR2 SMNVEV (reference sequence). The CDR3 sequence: CASTGGPNTGELFF. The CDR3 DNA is TGTGCCAGCACCGGAGGACCAAACACCGGGGAGCTGTTTTTT.

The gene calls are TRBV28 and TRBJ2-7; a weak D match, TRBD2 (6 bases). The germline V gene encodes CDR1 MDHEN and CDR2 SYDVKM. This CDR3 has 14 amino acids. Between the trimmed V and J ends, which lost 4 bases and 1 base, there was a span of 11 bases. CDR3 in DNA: TGTGCCAGCAGTTGGGGAGGACAATCCTACGAGCAGTACTTC. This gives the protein CASSWGGQSYEQYF. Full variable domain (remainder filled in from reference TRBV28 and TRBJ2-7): DVKVTQSSRYLVKRTGEKVFLECVQDMDHENMFWYRQDPGLGLRLIYFSYDVKMKEKGDIPEGYSVSREKKERFSLILESASTNQTSMYLCASSWGGQSYEQYFGPGTRLTVT.

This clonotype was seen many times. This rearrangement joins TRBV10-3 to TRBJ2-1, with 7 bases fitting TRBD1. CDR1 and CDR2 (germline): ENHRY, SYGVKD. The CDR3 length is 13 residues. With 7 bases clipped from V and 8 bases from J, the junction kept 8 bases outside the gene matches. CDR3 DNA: TGTGCCATCAAGCGACAGGGCTTCGATGAGCAGTTCTTC. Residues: CAIKRQGFDEQFF.

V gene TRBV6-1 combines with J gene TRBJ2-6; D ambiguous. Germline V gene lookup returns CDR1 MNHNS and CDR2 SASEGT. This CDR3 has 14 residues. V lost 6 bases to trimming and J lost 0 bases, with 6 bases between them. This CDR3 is CASRRSSGANVLTF. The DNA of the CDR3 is TGTGCCAGCAGACGGAGCTCTGGGGCCAACGTCCTGACTTTC.

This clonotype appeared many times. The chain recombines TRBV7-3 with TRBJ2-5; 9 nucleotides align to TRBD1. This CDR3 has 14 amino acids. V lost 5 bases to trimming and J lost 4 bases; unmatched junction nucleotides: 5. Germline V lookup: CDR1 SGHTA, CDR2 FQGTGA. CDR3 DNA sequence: TGTGCCAGCAGCATGGGACAGGGCCTAGAGACCCAGTACTTC. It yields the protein CASSMGQGLETQYF.

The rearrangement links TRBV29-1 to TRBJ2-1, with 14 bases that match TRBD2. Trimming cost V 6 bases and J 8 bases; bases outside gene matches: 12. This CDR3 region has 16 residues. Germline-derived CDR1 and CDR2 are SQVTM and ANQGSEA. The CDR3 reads CSVGTSGSKLLDEQFF. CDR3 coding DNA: TGCAGCGTCGGGACTAGCGGGAGTAAGTTGCTGGATGAGCAGTTCTTC.

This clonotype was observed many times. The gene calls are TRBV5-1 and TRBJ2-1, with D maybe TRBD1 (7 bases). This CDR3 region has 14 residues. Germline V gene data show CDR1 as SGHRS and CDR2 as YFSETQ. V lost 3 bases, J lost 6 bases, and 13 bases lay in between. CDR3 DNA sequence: TGCGCCAGCAGCTGGGGAGGACAGGCCAATGAGCAGTTCTTC. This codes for CASSWGGQANEQFF.

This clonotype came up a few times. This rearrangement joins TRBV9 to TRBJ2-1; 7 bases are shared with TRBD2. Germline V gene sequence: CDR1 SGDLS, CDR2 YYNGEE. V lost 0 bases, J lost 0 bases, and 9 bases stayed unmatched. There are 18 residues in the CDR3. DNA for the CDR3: TGTGCCAGCAGCGTAGCCGGGTCAGGCGGGAGCTCCTACAATGAGCAGTTCTTC. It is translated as CASSVAGSGGSSYNEQFF. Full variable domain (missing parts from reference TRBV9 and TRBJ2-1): DSGVTQTPKHLITATGQRVTLRCSPRSGDLSVYWYQQSLDQGLQFLIQYYNGEERAKGNILERFSAQQFPDLHSELNLSSLELGDSALYFCASSVAGSGGSSYNEQFFGPGTRLTVL.

The CDR3 loop reads CASSLVGLVNNEQFF. In DNA, the CDR3 is TGTGCCAGCAGCTTAGTGGGACTAGTTAACAATGAGCAGTTCTTC. The chain links TRBV7-8 to TRBJ2-1; 8 bases match TRBD2. The germline V gene has CDR1 SGHVS and CDR2 FQNEAQ. V shed 1 base, J shed 5 bases, and the junction held 4 bases outside the gene matches. This CDR3 region has 15 residues. The whole variable domain, filled in from reference TRBV7-8 and TRBJ2-1, reads GAGVSQSPRYKVAKRGQDVALRCDPISGHVSLFWYQQALGQGPEFLTYFQNEAQLDKSGLPSDRFFAERPEGSVSTLKIQRTQQEDSAVYLCASSLVGLVNNEQFFGPGTRLTVL.